The source of this TCR beta chain is a study of Ad26.COV2.S vaccination and SARS-CoV-2 variants. Study information: Intramuscular Ad26.COV2.S at 5x10^10 or 1x10^11 viral particles.

The protocol was immunoSEQ multiplex PCR, while the TCRdb copy is restricted to in-frame clones and leaves out a portion. The sample lists about 400,000 clones, about nine tenths occurring once. The treatment denotes: over 15 received Ad26.COV2.S at low or high dose, single or two shots; roughly 5 received placebo; per-sample allocation not given. Each sample was drawn 63 days after the first injection (of vaccine or placebo). The CDR3 has 18 residues. CDR1 and CDR2 from the germline V gene are SEHNR and FQNEAQ (reference sequence). V trimming: 0 bases; J trimming: 2 bases; junction bases outside the gene matches: 9. Study-level points and caveats: After vaccination, substantial breadth of spike-specific CD8+ and CD4+ responses was reported.

As concerns this clone: Antigen specificity is unknown.

The sequenced sample was peripheral blood, obtained in a trial of Ad26.COV2.S vaccine versus placebo. The TCR comes from a person between 18 and 59 years old who received the Ad26.COV2.S COVID-19 vaccine or a placebo. The J gene is TRBJ2-7, the V gene TRBV7-9, with 11 bases fitting TRBD2. The CDR3 sequence is CASSLAWTSGFSPYEQYF. CDR3 coding DNA: TGTGCCAGCAGCTTAGCCTGGACTAGCGGGTTTTCGCCCTACGAGCAGTACTTC.